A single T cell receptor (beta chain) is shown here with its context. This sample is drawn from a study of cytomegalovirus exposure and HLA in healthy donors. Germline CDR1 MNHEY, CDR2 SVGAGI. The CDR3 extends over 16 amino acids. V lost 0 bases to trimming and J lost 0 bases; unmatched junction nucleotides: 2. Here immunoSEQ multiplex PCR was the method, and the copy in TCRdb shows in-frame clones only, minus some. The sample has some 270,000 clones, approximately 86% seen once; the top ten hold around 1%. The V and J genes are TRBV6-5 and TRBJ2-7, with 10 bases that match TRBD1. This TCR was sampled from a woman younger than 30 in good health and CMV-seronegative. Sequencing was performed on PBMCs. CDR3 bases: TGTGCCAGCAGTTACTCGACAGGGGGCGCCTCCTACGAGCAGTACTTC. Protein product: CASSYSTGGASYEQYF.